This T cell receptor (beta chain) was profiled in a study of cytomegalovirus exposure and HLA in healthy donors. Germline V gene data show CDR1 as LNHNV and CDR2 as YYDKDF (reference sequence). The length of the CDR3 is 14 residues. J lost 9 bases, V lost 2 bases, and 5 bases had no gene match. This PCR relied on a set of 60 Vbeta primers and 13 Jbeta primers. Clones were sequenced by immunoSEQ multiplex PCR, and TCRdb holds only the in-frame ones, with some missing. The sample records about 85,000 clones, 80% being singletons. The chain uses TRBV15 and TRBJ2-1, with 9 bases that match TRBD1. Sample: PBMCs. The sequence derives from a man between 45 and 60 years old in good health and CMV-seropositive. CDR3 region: CATSRRTGDGEQFF. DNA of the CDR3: TGTGCCACCAGCAGAAGGACAGGGGACGGTGAGCAGTTCTTC.